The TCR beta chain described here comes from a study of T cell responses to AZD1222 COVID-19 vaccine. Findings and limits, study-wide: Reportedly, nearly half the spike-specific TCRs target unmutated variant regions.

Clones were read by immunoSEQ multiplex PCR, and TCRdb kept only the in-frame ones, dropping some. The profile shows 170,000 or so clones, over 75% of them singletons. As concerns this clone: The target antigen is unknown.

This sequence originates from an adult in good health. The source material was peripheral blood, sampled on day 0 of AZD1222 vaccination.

Here the CDR3 reads CASSPGRGADTQYF. The CDR3, as DNA: TGTGCCAGCAGCCCGGGACGGGGCGCAGATACGCAGTATTTT. V and J are TRBV7-2 and TRBJ2-3; possibly TRBD1 or TRBD2 for D (5 bases each). From germline, CDR1 is SGHTA and CDR2 FQGNSA. V lost 5 bases and J 4 bases, leaving 13 bases between the germline ends. The CDR3 is 14 residues long.